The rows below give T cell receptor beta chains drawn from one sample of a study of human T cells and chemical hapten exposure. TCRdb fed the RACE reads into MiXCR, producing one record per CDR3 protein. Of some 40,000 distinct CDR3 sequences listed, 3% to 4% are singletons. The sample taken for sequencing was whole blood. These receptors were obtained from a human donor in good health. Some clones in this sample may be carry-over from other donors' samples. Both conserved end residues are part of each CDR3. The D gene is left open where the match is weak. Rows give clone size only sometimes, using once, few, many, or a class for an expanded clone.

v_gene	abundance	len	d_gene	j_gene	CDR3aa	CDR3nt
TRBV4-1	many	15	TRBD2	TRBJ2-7	CASSQEAGIVHEQYF	TGCGCCAGCAGCCAAGAAGCGGGAATAGTCCACGAGCAGTACTTC
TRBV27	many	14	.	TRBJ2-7	CASSSSQGPYEQYF	TGTGCCAGCAGTTCGAGTCAGGGACCATACGAGCAGTACTTC
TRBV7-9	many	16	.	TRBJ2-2	CASSLEWGRDTGELFF	TGTGCCAGCAGCTTAGAATGGGGGCGTGACACCGGGGAGCTGTTTTTT
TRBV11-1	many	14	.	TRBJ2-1	CASSLGRGDNEQFF	TGTGCCAGCAGCTTAGGGAGGGGGGACAATGAGCAGTTCTTC
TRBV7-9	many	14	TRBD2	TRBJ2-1	CASSFTSGSNEQFF	TGTGCCAGCAGCTTTACTAGCGGGAGTAATGAGCAGTTCTTC
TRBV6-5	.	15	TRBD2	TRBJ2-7	CASSGLAGSHYEQYF	TGTGCCAGCAGTGGACTAGCGGGATCTCACTACGAGCAGTACTTC
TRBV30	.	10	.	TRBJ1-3	CAWAGNTIYF	TGTGCCTGGGCCGGCAACACCATATATTTT
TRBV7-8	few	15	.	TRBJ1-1	CASSLVRQVNTEAFF	TGTGCCAGCAGCTTAGTTCGACAGGTGAACACTGAAGCTTTCTTT
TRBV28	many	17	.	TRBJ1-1	CASSFSFEGSLNTEAFF	TGTGCCAGCAGTTTTTCCTTCGAGGGGTCTTTGAACACTGAAGCTTTCTTT
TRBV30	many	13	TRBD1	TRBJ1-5	CAWAGQQNQPQHF	TGTGCCTGGGCGGGACAGCAAAATCAGCCCCAGCATTTT
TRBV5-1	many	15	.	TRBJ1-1	CASSSAGTLVGEAFF	TGCGCCAGCAGCTCGGCCGGGACCCTCGTCGGTGAAGCTTTCTTT
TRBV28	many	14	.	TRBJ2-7	CASRGVAEIYEQYF	TGTGCCAGCAGGGGAGTAGCGGAAATCTACGAGCAGTACTTC
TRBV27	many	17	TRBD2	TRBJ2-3	CASSLLALAGVIDTQYF	TGTGCCAGCAGTTTACTCGCACTAGCGGGAGTCATAGATACGCAGTATTTT
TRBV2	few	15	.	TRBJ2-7	CASSAQGRGPYEQYF	TGTGCCAGCAGTGCCCAGGGCCGAGGACCCTACGAGCAGTACTTC
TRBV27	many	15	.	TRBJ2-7	CASSSEWVGPYEQYF	TGTGCCAGCAGCTCAGAGTGGGTCGGGCCCTACGAGCAGTACTTC
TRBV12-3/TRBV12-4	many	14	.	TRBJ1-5	CASSPTGPSQPQHF	TGTGCCAGCAGCCCAACGGGGCCGAGTCAGCCCCAGCATTTT
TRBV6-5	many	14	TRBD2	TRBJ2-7	CASTPSGGSYEQYF	TGTGCCAGCACTCCGTCGGGGGGGTCCTACGAGCAGTACTTC
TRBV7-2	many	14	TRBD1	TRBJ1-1	CASSIRQGRENTFF	TGTGCCAGCAGCATAAGACAGGGGCGAGAAAATACTTTCTTT
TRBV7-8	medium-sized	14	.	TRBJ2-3	CASSDRQNTDTQYF	TGTGCCAGCAGCGACCGCCAGAACACAGATACGCAGTATTTT
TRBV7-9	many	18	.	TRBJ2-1	CASSFHVRGASSYNEQFF	TGTGCCAGCAGCTTCCACGTGAGGGGTGCAAGCTCCTACAATGAGCAGTTCTTC
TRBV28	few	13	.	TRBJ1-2	CASTYLPQVNYTF	TGTGCCAGCACCTACCTACCCCAGGTTAACTACACCTTC
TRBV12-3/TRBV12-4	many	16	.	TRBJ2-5	CASSRQGGASQETQYF	TGTGCCAGCAGTCGCCAGGGCGGGGCCTCCCAAGAGACCCAGTACTTC
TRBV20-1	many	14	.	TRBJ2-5	CSARDRTRRETQYF	TGCAGTGCTAGAGATCGAACTAGACGGGAGACCCAGTACTTC
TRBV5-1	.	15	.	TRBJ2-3	CASSFTQGSTDTQYF	TGCGCCAGCAGCTTTACCCAGGGGAGCACAGATACGCAGTATTTT
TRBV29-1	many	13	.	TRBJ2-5	CSVETRDQETQYF	TGCAGCGTTGAGACTCGGGACCAAGAGACCCAGTACTTC
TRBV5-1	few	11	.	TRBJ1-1	CASSFETEAFF	TGCGCCAGCAGCTTTGAGACAGAAGCTTTCTTT